The 17 T cell receptor beta chains given below trace back to one sample, sequenced in a study of CD8 T cells in ankylosing spondylitis. TCRdb independently ran MiXCR on the 5' RACE reads; one entry per CDR3 protein. This table has about 140,000 distinct CDR3 sequences, around a third appearing once. The sequenced sample was synovial fluid, either unsorted or a sorted T cell fraction (not recorded which). These receptors all come from a male donor with ankylosing spondylitis.

This clonotype was seen a handful of times. The chain carries TRBV11-2 and TRBJ1-1; a possible D gene is TRBD1 (5 bases). The CDR3 is 14 amino acids. Germline CDR1 and CDR2: SGHAT and FQNNGV. Trimming cost V 0 bases and J 11 bases, with 16 bases left between them. This CDR3 reads CASSLEQASGRAFF. As DNA, the CDR3 is TGTGCCAGCAGCTTAGAACAGGCAAGCGGGAGGGCTTTCTTT.

The chain combines TRBV18 with TRBJ2-7; TRBD1 might be the D (6 bases). Per the germline V gene, CDR1 is KGHSH and CDR2 is LQKENI. There are 14 residues in the CDR3. The V and J ends lost 4 bases and 3 bases respectively, with 13 bases between them. CDR3 residues: CASSLNRVGYEQYF. The CDR3 DNA sequence: TGTGCCAGCTCACTCAACAGGGTCGGCTACGAGCAGTACTTC. Combining the CDR3 with reference TRBV18 and TRBJ2-7 gives the whole variable domain NAGVMQNPRHLVRRRGQEARLRCSPMKGHSHVYWYRQLPEEGLKFMVYLQKENIIDESGMPKERFSAEFPKEGPSILRIQQVVRGDSAAYFCASSLNRVGYEQYFGPGTRLTVT.

The V gene is TRBV24-1, the J gene TRBJ2-5; 7 bases agree with TRBD1. V lost 2 bases to trimming and J lost 7 bases; unmatched junction nucleotides: 9. Germline CDR1 and CDR2: KGHDR and SFDVKD. This CDR3 is built from 15 residues. The CDR3 coding sequence is TGTGCCACCAGTGATTCGACAGGGAATGGGGTGACCCAGTACTTC. This codes for CATSDSTGNGVTQYF.

The chain employs TRBV12-3 or TRBV12-4 and TRBJ1-6, with 8 bases identical to TRBD1. This CDR3 spans 14 amino acids. J was trimmed by 7 bases and V by 6 bases; bases with no gene match: 5. The chain's CDR3 is CASRLQGVNSPLHF. DNA of the CDR3: TGTGCCAGCAGACTACAGGGGGTCAATTCACCCCTCCACTTT.

This clonotype appeared many times. The chain uses TRBV2 and TRBJ2-3; perhaps TRBD2 as D (5 bases). Germline assignment: CDR1 SNHLY and CDR2 FYNNEI. This CDR3 is 13 amino acids long. The V and J ends lost 8 bases and 0 bases respectively, with 9 bases between them. CDR3 loop: CASGGFSTDTQYF. The DNA for the CDR3 is TGTGCCAGCGGAGGATTCAGCACAGATACGCAGTATTTT.

This clonotype has just one count. The rearrangement links TRBV29-1 to TRBJ2-6, with TRBD1 as a possible D gene (6 bases). V lost 6 bases, J lost 1 base, and 13 bases lay in between. This CDR3 contains 15 residues. From germline, CDR1 is SQVTM and CDR2 ANQGSEA. CDR3 sequence reads: CSVTTQGSGANVLTF. CDR3 DNA sequence: TGCAGCGTAACAACCCAGGGGTCTGGGGCCAACGTCCTGACTTTC.

The V and J genes are TRBV4-1 and TRBJ2-7; 11 bases are shared with TRBD2. The CDR3 runs 20 residues. The trim removed 3 bases at V and 3 bases at J, leaving 19 bases unmatched. From germline, CDR1 is MGHRA and CDR2 YSYEKL. CDR3 sequence (DNA): TGCGCCAGCAGCCACGCACTATTGGGACTAGCGGAGACTAAAATCTACGAGCAGTACTTC. It specifies CASSHALLGLAETKIYEQYF.

At least ten counts were recorded for this clonotype. The chain joins TRBV7-2 to TRBJ1-3; possibly TRBD1 for D (5 bases). Germline CDR1 SGHTA, CDR2 FQGNSA. Trimming removed 3 bases from V and 0 bases from J, with 12 bases in between. This CDR3 has 16 residues. This CDR3 reads CASSFQTGGSGNTIYF. The CDR3 nucleotides read TGTGCCAGCAGCTTCCAGACTGGGGGCTCTGGAAACACCATATATTTT.

This sequence joins TRBV9 and TRBJ1-3; possibly TRBD1 for D (6 bases). This CDR3 contains 16 residues. Trimming pared 4 bases from V and 3 bases from J, leaving 17 bases between. CDR1 and CDR2 from the germline V gene are SGDLS and YYNGEE. CDR3 DNA sequence: TGTGCCAGCAGCTCGCGTCTCGGACAGCTTGGAAACACCATATATTTT. As protein: CASSSRLGQLGNTIYF. The variable domain in full, completed from reference TRBV9 and TRBJ1-3, reads DSGVTQTPKHLITATGQRVTLRCSPRSGDLSVYWYQQSLDQGLQFLIQYYNGEERAKGNILERFSAQQFPDLHSELNLSSLELGDSALYFCASSSRLGQLGNTIYFGEGSWLTVV.

CDR3 bases: TGTGCCAGCAGCAAGGAGGGGGACCGAGCGAACTATGGCTACACCTTC. Its protein is CASSKEGDRANYGYTF. This rearrangement joins TRBV4-2 to TRBJ1-2, with D perhaps TRBD1 (6 bases). Germline CDR1 reads LGHNA; CDR2 reads YNFKEQ. CDR3 length: 16 amino acids. With 5 bases removed from V and 2 bases from J, the gap between germline ends came to 18 bases.

The chain uses TRBV3-1 and TRBJ2-1; D might be TRBD2 (5 bases). The V and J ends lost 2 bases and 9 bases respectively, with 20 bases between them. This CDR3 contains 16 residues. Germline assignment: CDR1 LGHDT and CDR2 YNNKEL (reference sequence). The CDR3 coding sequence is TGTGCCAGCAGCCAATTTTATGAGGGCCCGGGTTCTGAGCAGTTCTTC. This encodes CASSQFYEGPGSEQFF.

The V and J genes are TRBV29-1 and TRBJ1-1, with a weak D call TRBD1 (6 bases). The germline V gene encodes CDR1 SQVTM and CDR2 ANQGSEA. This CDR3 spans 14 amino acids. V was shortened by 7 bases and J by 1 base, with 16 bases between the two germline ends. The CDR3 sequence is CSATTRGANTEAFF. The CDR3 DNA reads TGCAGCGCAACCACCAGGGGAGCGAACACTGAAGCTTTCTTT.

This rearrangement joins TRBV28 to TRBJ2-6; D call uncertain. Trimming stripped 2 bases from V and 2 bases from J, with 7 bases between. CDR3 size: 15 residues. Per the germline V gene, CDR1 is MDHEN and CDR2 is SYDVKM. This CDR3 reads CASSLMGTGANVLTF. CDR3 in DNA: TGTGCCAGCAGTTTAATGGGCACTGGGGCCAACGTCCTGACTTTC.

This sequence joins TRBV12-3 or TRBV12-4 and TRBJ1-4, with TRBD1 matching 11 bases. The CDR3 spans 16 residues. V was pared by 0 bases and J by 10 bases, with 7 bases of the junction left unmatched. The CDR3 loop is CASSLAGQGANGKLFF. The CDR3 DNA follows: TGTGCCAGCAGTTTAGCTGGACAGGGGGCTAACGGAAAACTGTTTTTT.

This clonotype has more than one count but fewer than ten. The rearrangement uses TRBV9 and TRBJ2-5; maybe TRBD1 (6 bases). Germline-derived CDR1 and CDR2 are SGDLS and YYNGEE. V was cut by 3 bases and J by 1 base, with 13 bases left in between. This CDR3 has 15 residues. The CDR3 protein is CASSAGWTAQETQYF. The CDR3 nucleotides are TGTGCCAGCAGCGCCGGATGGACAGCCCAAGAGACCCAGTACTTC.

This chain joins TRBV28 and TRBJ1-6, with D perhaps matching TRBD1 (5 bases). The CDR3 length is 15 residues. Germline V gene lookup returns CDR1 MDHEN and CDR2 SYDVKM. Deletions cut 2 bases from V and 14 bases from J, with 19 bases between. CDR3 region: CASSLGGTELYTLHF. CDR3 nucleotide sequence: TGTGCCAGCAGTTTAGGTGGGACCGAGCTTTACACCCTCCACTTT. The whole variable domain, filled in from reference TRBV28 and TRBJ1-6, reads DVKVTQSSRYLVKRTGEKVFLECVQDMDHENMFWYRQDPGLGLRLIYFSYDVKMKEKGDIPEGYSVSREKKERFSLILESASTNQTSMYLCASSLGGTELYTLHFGNGTRLTVT.

This clonotype was seen only a few times. The gene calls are TRBV12-3 or TRBV12-4 and TRBJ2-7; D gene unclear. This CDR3 is built from 13 residues. The ends were cut back, 5 bases at V and 3 bases at J, with 11 bases in the middle. The CDR3: CASSLRTHYEQYF. Written as DNA, the CDR3 is TGTGCCAGCAGTCTACGGACCCACTACGAGCAGTACTTC.